One sample yielded the 9 T cell receptor beta chains listed below, sequenced in a study of cytomegalovirus exposure and HLA in healthy donors. PCR involved 60 Vbeta and 13 Jbeta primers. This table comes from immunoSEQ multiplex PCR, and its TCRdb copy is limited to in-frame clones, with some not included. This table holds approximately 86,000 clones, 85% found once. Material: PBMCs. The receptors shown here come from a man aged 35-49 years in good health and CMV-seropositive.

This clone was observed a few times. V gene TRBV6-1 combines with J gene TRBJ2-7; D unclear. Trimming stripped 5 bases from V and 5 bases from J, with 10 bases between. Germline-derived CDR1 and CDR2 are MNHNS and SASEGT. CDR3 length: 12 amino acids. The CDR3 bases are TGTGCCAGCAGTTCTGGCCCCGACGAGCAGTACTTC. It yields the protein CASSSGPDEQYF.

This sequence joins TRBV7-6 and TRBJ2-3, with TRBD1 identical over 9 bases. V dropped 5 bases and J dropped 6; count of bases not matched to a gene: 9. This CDR3 contains 15 residues. The germline gives CDR1 SGHVS, CDR2 FNYEAQ. The CDR3 DNA sequence: TGTGCCAGCAGCATACAGGGGGCGTCCTCGGATACGCAGTATTTT. It translates to CASSIQGASSDTQYF.

There are a few counts of this clone. This sample also contains other DNA sequences that code for the same CDR3. The genes are TRBV5-1 and TRBJ2-3, with 8 bases identical to TRBD2. Germline V lookup: CDR1 SGHRS, CDR2 YFSETQ. The CDR3 is made up of 15 amino acids. V was pared by 0 bases and J by 0 bases, with 0 bases of the junction left unmatched. CDR3 protein: CASSLASGSTDTQYF. The CDR3 nucleotides are TGCGCCAGCAGCTTGGCTAGCGGGAGCACAGATACGCAGTATTTT.

The V gene is TRBV28, the J gene TRBJ2-3; possible D gene TRBD2, 5 bases. The V gene lost 1 base and the J gene lost 0 bases, with 11 bases spanning the gap. This CDR3 has 16 residues. The germline CDR1 and CDR2 sequences are MDHEN and SYDVKM. The DNA for the CDR3 is TGTGCCAGCAGTTTATTTGGCGGGTCTAGCACAGATACGCAGTATTTT. It specifies CASSLFGGSSTDTQYF.

In its sample, this clone was seen a few times. The rearrangement uses TRBV7-9 and TRBJ1-2; TRBD1 agrees at 9 bases. Germline loops: CDR1 SEHNR, CDR2 FQNEAQ (reference sequence). The CDR3 runs 14 residues. The trim removed 5 bases at V and 4 bases at J, leaving 5 bases unmatched. Here the CDR3 DNA reads TGTGCCAGCAGCCCGGGACAGGGCCTCTATGGCTACACCTTC. Translated: CASSPGQGLYGYTF. The full variable domain, rest sourced from reference TRBV7-9 and TRBJ1-2, is DTGVSQNPRHKITKRGQNVTFRCDPISEHNRLYWYRQTLGQGPEFLTYFQNEAQLEKSRLLSDRFSAERPKGSFSTLEIQRTEQGDSAMYLCASSPGQGLYGYTFGSGTRLTVV.

In this sample, this clone turned up once. This sequence joins TRBV11-1 and TRBJ2-5; possible D gene TRBD2, 5 bases. The ends were cut back, 6 bases at V and 5 bases at J, with 13 bases in the middle. This CDR3 region has 13 residues. Germline V gene lookup returns CDR1 SGHAT and CDR2 FQDESV (reference sequence). The CDR3 region is CASSEGPGETQYF. The CDR3 nucleotides are TGTGCCAGCAGTGAAGGGCCGGGGGAGACCCAGTACTTC.

J is TRBJ2-2 and V is TRBV6-1, with 7 bases lining up with TRBD2. The germline V gene encodes CDR1 MNHNS and CDR2 SASEGT. The CDR3 sequence is 15 residues long. V shed 0 bases and J 5 bases; nucleotides not matched to a gene: 3. CDR3 protein: CASSEALGGTGELFF. The CDR3 region has the DNA TGTGCCAGCAGTGAAGCGCTGGGGGGGACCGGGGAGCTGTTTTTT.

V is TRBV5-6 and J is TRBJ2-1; 9 bases map to TRBD2. This CDR3 has 16 residues. The germline gives CDR1 SGHDT, CDR2 YYEEEE. Trimming cost V 0 bases and J 4 bases; bases outside gene matches: 5. CDR3 residues: CASSLGTTSGYNEQFF. In nucleotides, the CDR3 is TGTGCCAGCAGCTTGGGAACGACTAGCGGATACAATGAGCAGTTCTTC.

V usage is TRBV19 and J usage is TRBJ1-6; a possible D gene is TRBD1 (6 bases). The germline gives CDR1 LNHDA, CDR2 SQIVND (reference sequence). This CDR3 comprises 16 residues. V was shortened by 3 bases and J by 1 base, with 10 bases between the two germline ends. The CDR3 DNA sequence: TGTGCCAGTAGTATCGTGGGGGCGTCCTATAATTCACCCCTCCACTTT. It encodes CASSIVGASYNSPLHF.